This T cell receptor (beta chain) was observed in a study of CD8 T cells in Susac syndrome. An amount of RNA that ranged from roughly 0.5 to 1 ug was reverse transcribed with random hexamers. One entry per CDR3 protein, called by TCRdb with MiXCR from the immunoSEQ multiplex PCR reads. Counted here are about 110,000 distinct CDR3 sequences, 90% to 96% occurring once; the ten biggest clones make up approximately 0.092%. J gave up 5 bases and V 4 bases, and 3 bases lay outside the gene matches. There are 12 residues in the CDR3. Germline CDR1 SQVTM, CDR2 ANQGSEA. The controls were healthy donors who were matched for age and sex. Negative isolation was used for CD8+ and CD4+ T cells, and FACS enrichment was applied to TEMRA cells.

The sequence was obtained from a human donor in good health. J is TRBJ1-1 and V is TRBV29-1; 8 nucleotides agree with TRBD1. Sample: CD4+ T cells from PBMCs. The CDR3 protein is CSVGDRGTEAFF. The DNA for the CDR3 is TGCAGCGTTGGTGACAGGGGAACTGAAGCTTTCTTT.